The rows below give T cell receptor beta chains drawn from one sample of a study of response to subunit inactivated influenza vaccine. TCRdb analysed the RT-PCR reads with MiXCR anew, one entry per CDR3 protein. The sample includes fewer than 600,000 distinct CDR3 sequences, approximately 7.3% of them seen just once. The sample consisted of PBMCs from blood, taken approximately 25 months after vaccination. The receptors stem from a man aged 50 to 75 who received an inactivated influenza vaccine. Each CDR3 is given with its conserved first and last residue. The order of the fields is J gene, clone size, V gene, D gene, CDR3 protein, CDR3 DNA. The D gene is left open where the match is weak. The size entry is marked missing in some rows and otherwise reads once, few, many or a size class.

j_call: TRBJ2-1
clone_size: .
v_call: TRBV5-1
d_call: .
cdr3_aa: CASSAMSSYNEQFF
cdr3_nt: TGCGCCAGCAGCGCGATGAGCTCCTACAATGAGCAGTTCTTC

j_call: TRBJ2-1
clone_size: many
v_call: TRBV7-6
d_call: .
cdr3_aa: CASSLDGEGEQFF
cdr3_nt: TGTGCCAGCAGCTTAGATGGGGAAGGGGAGCAGTTCTTC

j_call: TRBJ2-7
clone_size: .
v_call: TRBV25-1
d_call: TRBD2
cdr3_aa: CASSPGTKTAYEQYF
cdr3_nt: TGTGCCAGCAGTCCTGGGACTAAAACCGCTTACGAGCAGTACTTC

j_call: TRBJ1-1
clone_size: once
v_call: TRBV20-1
d_call: .
cdr3_aa: CSARALDKATEAFF
cdr3_nt: TGCAGTGCTAGAGCCCTGGACAAGGCGACTGAAGCTTTCTTT

j_call: TRBJ2-7
clone_size: few
v_call: TRBV6-5
d_call: .
cdr3_aa: CASSFGHSSYEQYF
cdr3_nt: TGTGCCAGCAGTTTCGGACACTCGTCCTACGAGCAGTACTTC

j_call: TRBJ1-4
clone_size: many
v_call: TRBV29-1
d_call: .
cdr3_aa: CSVGRSGARDEKLFF
cdr3_nt: TGCAGCGTGGGACGGTCCGGGGCTCGGGATGAAAAACTGTTTTTT

j_call: TRBJ2-7
clone_size: few
v_call: TRBV12-3/TRBV12-4
d_call: .
cdr3_aa: CASSSGIPYEQYF
cdr3_nt: TGTGCCAGCAGTTCGGGGATCCCCTACGAGCAGTACTTC

j_call: TRBJ2-3
clone_size: .
v_call: TRBV6-2/TRBV6-3
d_call: .
cdr3_aa: CASSYLYGEGAPDTQYF
cdr3_nt: TGTGCCAGCAGTTACCTCTACGGGGAAGGGGCCCCAGATACGCAGTATTTT

j_call: TRBJ1-1
clone_size: .
v_call: TRBV7-2
d_call: .
cdr3_aa: CASSPLWGTEAFF
cdr3_nt: TGTGCCAGCAGCCCCCTATGGGGGACTGAAGCTTTCTTT

j_call: TRBJ1-2
clone_size: .
v_call: TRBV29-1
d_call: .
cdr3_aa: CSVDGVGGYGYTF
cdr3_nt: TGCAGCGTTGATGGGGTGGGAGGCTATGGCTACACCTTC

j_call: TRBJ1-4
clone_size: .
v_call: TRBV2
d_call: .
cdr3_aa: CASRPDLGREKLFF
cdr3_nt: TGTGCCAGCAGGCCCGACCTGGGCCGGGAAAAACTGTTTTTT

j_call: TRBJ2-3
clone_size: many
v_call: TRBV28
d_call: TRBD1
cdr3_aa: CASSSTGSRTDTQYF
cdr3_nt: TGTGCCAGCAGTTCGACAGGGTCGCGAACAGATACGCAGTATTTT

j_call: TRBJ1-5
clone_size: .
v_call: TRBV20-1
d_call: .
cdr3_aa: CSAAPTGQFNQPQHF
cdr3_nt: TGCAGTGCCGCACCGACTGGACAGTTCAATCAGCCCCAGCATTTT

j_call: TRBJ2-7
clone_size: few
v_call: TRBV7-2
d_call: .
cdr3_aa: CASSLARPYEQYF
cdr3_nt: TGTGCCAGCAGCTTAGCTCGGCCCTACGAGCAGTACTTC

j_call: TRBJ2-7
clone_size: .
v_call: TRBV10-3
d_call: .
cdr3_aa: CAISDTGKYEQYF
cdr3_nt: TGTGCCATCAGTGACACAGGGAAGTACGAGCAGTACTTC

j_call: TRBJ2-5
clone_size: .
v_call: TRBV3-1
d_call: TRBD2
cdr3_aa: CASSQGPSGGETQYF
cdr3_nt: TGTGCCAGCAGCCAAGGCCCAAGCGGGGGAGAGACCCAGTACTTC

j_call: TRBJ2-2
clone_size: many
v_call: TRBV5-1
d_call: TRBD2
cdr3_aa: CASSRTLTSGGFSANTGELFF
cdr3_nt: TGCGCCAGCTCCAGAACACTTACTAGCGGGGGTTTTTCCGCGAACACCGGGGAGCTGTTTTTT

j_call: TRBJ2-1
clone_size: medium-sized
v_call: TRBV28
d_call: .
cdr3_aa: CASSYGRSFYNEQFF
cdr3_nt: TGTGCCAGCAGTTACGGGAGAAGCTTTTACAATGAGCAGTTCTTC

j_call: TRBJ2-1
clone_size: many
v_call: TRBV5-1
d_call: .
cdr3_aa: CASSLAGGSSYNEQFF
cdr3_nt: TGCGCCAGCAGCTTGGCCGGGGGCTCCTCCTACAATGAGCAGTTCTTC

j_call: TRBJ2-5
clone_size: few
v_call: TRBV5-1
d_call: .
cdr3_aa: CASSLAAASQETQYF
cdr3_nt: TGCGCCAGCAGCTTGGCGGCGGCTTCCCAAGAGACCCAGTACTTC

j_call: TRBJ1-4
clone_size: few
v_call: TRBV11-2
d_call: .
cdr3_aa: CASTLGALDEKLFF
cdr3_nt: TGTGCCAGCACCCTAGGGGCTCTAGATGAAAAACTGTTTTTT

j_call: TRBJ2-1
clone_size: many
v_call: TRBV11-2
d_call: TRBD2
cdr3_aa: CASSLEGAREGYNEQFF
cdr3_nt: TGTGCCAGCAGCCTAGAAGGAGCGCGGGAGGGGTACAATGAGCAGTTCTTC

j_call: TRBJ2-3
clone_size: few
v_call: TRBV7-6
d_call: .
cdr3_aa: CASSLVSTSTDTQYF
cdr3_nt: TGTGCCAGCAGCTTAGTGTCTACAAGCACAGATACGCAGTATTTT

j_call: TRBJ2-3
clone_size: .
v_call: TRBV5-1
d_call: TRBD2
cdr3_aa: CASSFWTSGSSDTQYF
cdr3_nt: TGCGCCAGCAGCTTTTGGACTAGCGGGAGCTCAGATACGCAGTATTTT

j_call: TRBJ1-2
clone_size: .
v_call: TRBV5-1
d_call: TRBD1
cdr3_aa: CASSLAYRGYGYTF
cdr3_nt: TGCGCCAGCAGCTTGGCCTACAGGGGCTATGGCTACACCTTC

j_call: TRBJ1-5
clone_size: .
v_call: TRBV6-2/TRBV6-3
d_call: .
cdr3_aa: CASSIAGTQNQPQHF
cdr3_nt: TGTGCCAGCAGTATAGCCGGGACTCAAAATCAGCCCCAGCATTTT

j_call: TRBJ2-6
clone_size: many
v_call: TRBV7-8
d_call: .
cdr3_aa: CASSLARLTRRSGANVLTF
cdr3_nt: TGTGCCAGCAGCTTAGCCCGACTCACGAGACGCTCTGGGGCCAACGTCCTGACTTTC

j_call: TRBJ1-1
clone_size: .
v_call: TRBV7-2
d_call: .
cdr3_aa: CASSLVKGVEAFF
cdr3_nt: TGTGCCAGCAGCTTAGTGAAGGGGGTTGAAGCTTTCTTT

j_call: TRBJ2-1
clone_size: few
v_call: TRBV29-1
d_call: TRBD2
cdr3_aa: CSVGTSGNEQFF
cdr3_nt: TGCAGCGTCGGGACTAGCGGCAATGAGCAGTTCTTC

j_call: TRBJ2-1
clone_size: .
v_call: TRBV7-8
d_call: TRBD1
cdr3_aa: CASSLAGQGLTGFF
cdr3_nt: TGTGCCAGCAGCTTAGCGGGACAGGGTCTAACGGGATTCTTC

j_call: TRBJ1-4
clone_size: .
v_call: TRBV4-1
d_call: .
cdr3_aa: CASSQRQELNEKLFF
cdr3_nt: TGCGCCAGCAGCCAGAGACAGGAGTTAAATGAAAAACTGTTTTTT

j_call: TRBJ2-2
clone_size: many
v_call: TRBV28
d_call: .
cdr3_aa: CASSTQKTTGSLRGTGELFF
cdr3_nt: TGTGCCAGCAGTACCCAGAAAACCACAGGGAGTCTTCGGGGCACCGGGGAGCTGTTTTTT

j_call: TRBJ1-5
clone_size: many
v_call: TRBV20-1
d_call: .
cdr3_aa: CSATRPFSDSNQPQHF
cdr3_nt: TGCAGTGCCACACGACCCTTTTCGGATAGCAATCAGCCCCAGCATTTT

j_call: TRBJ2-5
clone_size: .
v_call: TRBV6-5
d_call: TRBD1
cdr3_aa: CASSYGFGQGIQETQYF
cdr3_nt: TGTGCCAGCAGTTACGGTTTCGGACAGGGAATACAAGAGACCCAGTACTTC

j_call: TRBJ2-2
clone_size: .
v_call: TRBV20-1
d_call: .
cdr3_aa: CSARPFGGTGELFF
cdr3_nt: TGCAGTGCTAGACCTTTCGGTGGAACCGGGGAGCTGTTTTTT

j_call: TRBJ1-6
clone_size: .
v_call: TRBV7-2
d_call: .
cdr3_aa: CASSLQAASYNSPLHF
cdr3_nt: TGTGCCAGCAGCTTACAGGCTGCATCCTATAATTCACCCCTCCACTTT

j_call: TRBJ2-2
clone_size: many
v_call: TRBV20-1
d_call: TRBD2
cdr3_aa: CSARGSLAGLTGELFF
cdr3_nt: TGCAGTGCTAGAGGTTCACTAGCGGGGCTCACCGGGGAGCTGTTTTTT

j_call: TRBJ2-1
clone_size: many
v_call: TRBV18
d_call: TRBD2
cdr3_aa: CASSLSGVNNEQFF
cdr3_nt: TGTGCCAGCTCACTTAGCGGGGTCAACAATGAGCAGTTCTTC

j_call: TRBJ1-2
clone_size: few
v_call: TRBV29-1
d_call: .
cdr3_aa: CSVEMPGRGYTF
cdr3_nt: TGCAGCGTTGAAATGCCAGGGAGGGGCTACACCTTC

j_call: TRBJ1-1
clone_size: many
v_call: TRBV5-1
d_call: .
cdr3_aa: CASSSQGDTEAFF
cdr3_nt: TGCGCCAGCAGCTCACAGGGCGACACTGAAGCTTTCTTT

j_call: TRBJ2-2
clone_size: many
v_call: TRBV7-2
d_call: .
cdr3_aa: CASSLGWDTANTGELFF
cdr3_nt: TGTGCCAGCAGCTTAGGATGGGACACCGCGAACACCGGGGAGCTGTTTTTT

j_call: TRBJ1-5
clone_size: .
v_call: TRBV7-2
d_call: TRBD1
cdr3_aa: CASSLQGTGNQPQHF
cdr3_nt: TGTGCCAGCAGCTTACAGGGGACAGGCAATCAGCCCCAGCATTTT

j_call: TRBJ1-5
clone_size: many
v_call: TRBV28
d_call: .
cdr3_aa: CASTPGGQPQHF
cdr3_nt: TGTGCCAGCACACCGGGGGGCCAGCCCCAGCATTTT

j_call: TRBJ2-1
clone_size: many
v_call: TRBV27
d_call: .
cdr3_aa: CASSLSTGRNEQFF
cdr3_nt: TGTGCCAGCAGTTTATCCACAGGGCGCAATGAGCAGTTCTTC

j_call: TRBJ2-3
clone_size: few
v_call: TRBV27
d_call: .
cdr3_aa: CASSFSERGTDTQYF
cdr3_nt: TGTGCCAGCAGTTTCAGTGAGCGGGGCACAGATACGCAGTATTTT

j_call: TRBJ2-7
clone_size: many
v_call: TRBV10-3
d_call: .
cdr3_aa: CAISESEGRQRSYEQYF
cdr3_nt: TGTGCCATCAGTGAGTCCGAGGGGAGACAGCGGAGCTACGAGCAGTACTTC

j_call: TRBJ2-5
clone_size: .
v_call: TRBV9
d_call: TRBD2
cdr3_aa: CASSETPGTRKETQYF
cdr3_nt: TGTGCCAGCAGCGAAACCCCCGGGACTAGAAAAGAGACCCAGTACTTC